These 3 T cell receptor beta chains originate from one sample sequenced in a study of shared clonotypes between healthy human individuals. The protocol was immunoSEQ multiplex PCR, while the TCRdb copy is restricted to in-frame clones and leaves out a portion. The sample holds 2 million to 2.5 million clones, 90% to 96% seen once. Material for sequencing was naive CD4+ T cells sorted from blood. Noted subset: CD45RA+ positively selected. These receptors were obtained from a man younger than 35 in good health.

This clone appeared a single time. The rearrangement joins TRBV6-6 to TRBJ1-1; a possible D gene is TRBD1 (5 bases). With 8 bases removed from V and 6 bases from J, the gap between germline ends came to 10 bases. The CDR3 is 11 residues long. CDR1 is MNHNY, CDR2 SVGAGI, per germline (reference sequence). CDR3: CASWRGPEAFF. CDR3 in DNA: TGTGCCAGCTGGAGGGGTCCTGAAGCTTTCTTT.

Only one count was recorded for this clone. The V and J genes are TRBV29-1 and TRBJ2-3; D gene ambiguous. The germline gives CDR1 SQVTM, CDR2 ANQGSEA. The CDR3 spans 14 residues. V shed 6 bases and J shed 4 bases, with 17 bases lying between them. The CDR3 bases are TGCAGCGTGCAGTTTGTTTTGGGCGCAGATACGCAGTATTTT. Encoded protein: CSVQFVLGADTQYF.

This rearrangement joins TRBV2 to TRBJ2-2; D is perhaps TRBD1 or TRBD2 (6 bases each). The CDR3 is made up of 15 amino acids. CDR1 is SNHLY, CDR2 FYNNEI, per germline. V was shortened by 4 bases and J by 7 bases, with 16 bases between the two germline ends. The CDR3, as DNA: TGTGCCAGCAGTGGTCCCGGGGGCCGTATCGGGGAGCTGTTTTTT. The encoded protein is CASSGPGGRIGELFF. Filled out from reference TRBV2 and TRBJ2-2, the complete variable domain reads EPEVTQTPSHQVTQMGQEVILRCVPISNHLYFYWYRQILGQKVEFLVSFYNNEISEKSEIFDDQFSVERPDGSNFTLKIRSTKLEDSAMYFCASSGPGGRIGELFFGEGSRLTVL.